These 13 T cell receptor beta chains were sequenced from one sample in a study of T-cell reconstitution after alpha-beta-depleted transplantation in children. Unique molecular identifiers were incorporated during preparation of the TCRbeta library. One entry per CDR3 protein, called by TCRdb with MiXCR from the PCR reads. The data contain around 700,000 distinct CDR3 sequences, about an eighth of them singletons. Sequences were derived from PBMCs, sampled before TCRalphabeta/CD19-depleted stem cell transplant. These TCRs come from a girl aged 2 to 9 with congenital amegakaryocytic thrombocytopenia, due to receive a stem cell transplant.

This clonotype was seen many times. The CDR3 DNA sequence: TGTGCCAGCAGTTACTCTCAAGGACAGGGAAACTCACCCCTCCACTTT. This codes for CASSYSQGQGNSPLHF. The chain is built from TRBV6-5 and TRBJ1-6, with 8 bases aligning to TRBD1. The CDR3 runs 16 residues. Germline values: CDR1 MNHEY, CDR2 SVGAGI. V shed 0 bases, J shed 10 bases, and the junction held 8 bases outside the gene matches.

This clonotype was observed a handful of times. The chain couples TRBV5-1 to TRBJ1-4; 9 nucleotides match TRBD1. Germline V gene data show CDR1 as SGHRS and CDR2 as YFSETQ. The CDR3 has 15 amino acids. The V and J ends lost 1 base and 12 bases, in that order; junction bases with no gene match: 10. Here the CDR3 reads CASSLHPGTGPQLFF. For the CDR3, the DNA is TGCGCCAGCAGCTTGCACCCGGGGACAGGGCCCCAACTGTTTTTT.

This clonotype was recorded many times. The J gene is TRBJ1-1, the V gene TRBV2; 8 nucleotides agree with TRBD1. V trimming: 10 bases; J trimming: 4 bases; junction bases outside the gene matches: 20. The germline V gene has CDR1 SNHLY and CDR2 FYNNEI. This CDR3 region has 17 residues. The CDR3 here is CATITMREDRARTEAFF. In DNA form, the CDR3 reads TGTGCCACCATAACGATGAGGGAGGACAGGGCACGCACTGAAGCTTTCTTT. The whole variable domain, filled in from reference TRBV2 and TRBJ1-1, reads EPEVTQTPSHQVTQMGQEVILRCVPISNHLYFYWYRQILGQKVEFLVSFYNNEISEKSEIFDDQFSVERPDGSNFTLKIRSTKLEDSAMYFCATITMREDRARTEAFFGQGTRLTVV.

The table lists this clonotype with a count of one. Given a much more abundant clone one base away, this may be a read error. The chain joins TRBV20-1 to TRBJ2-7, with TRBD2 matching over 7 bases. This CDR3 is built from 14 residues. Germline V lookup: CDR1 DFQATT, CDR2 SNEGSKA (reference sequence). CDR3 loop: CSASLASGSCEQYF. CDR3 coding DNA: TGCAGTGCTAGTCTGGCTAGCGGCTCCTGCGAGCAGTACTTC.

This clonotype was observed a few times. The chain uses TRBV29-1 and TRBJ2-5; 14 bases agree with TRBD2. This CDR3 has 14 amino acids. Trimming cost V 8 bases and J 3 bases; bases outside gene matches: 5. Germline CDR1 and CDR2: SQVTM and ANQGSEA. This CDR3 is CSFWGLAGEETQYF. DNA for the CDR3: TGCAGCTTCTGGGGACTAGCGGGAGAAGAGACCCAGTACTTC.

This clonotype was seen many times. The chain couples TRBV20-1 to TRBJ2-5, with 8 bases aligning to TRBD2. The CDR3 consists of 16 residues. Per germline, CDR1 DFQATT and CDR2 SNEGSKA (reference sequence). V dropped 3 bases and J dropped 4; count of bases not matched to a gene: 13. CDR3 sequence reads: CSARENGGGKIETQYF. DNA of the CDR3: TGCAGTGCTAGGGAAAACGGGGGGGGCAAAATAGAGACCCAGTACTTC.

This clonotype was detected many times. The V gene is TRBV10-3, the J gene TRBJ1-6; possible D gene TRBD1, 5 bases. The V gene lost 6 bases and the J gene lost 7 bases, with 16 bases spanning the gap. The germline gives CDR1 ENHRY, CDR2 SYGVKD. This CDR3 is built from 15 residues. In DNA form, the CDR3 reads TGTGCCATCAGAGAGGCAGGGTCGCAAAATTCACCCCTCCACTTT. This encodes CAIREAGSQNSPLHF.

The chain uses TRBV28 and TRBJ2-1; 8 bases align to TRBD2. The ends lost 3 bases at V and 2 bases at J; junction bases unmatched: 3. Germline CDR1 MDHEN, CDR2 SYDVKM. The length of the CDR3 is 15 residues. The CDR3 loop is CASSFVLAAYNEQFF. CDR3 bases: TGTGCCAGCAGTTTTGTACTAGCGGCCTACAATGAGCAGTTCTTC. Combining the CDR3 with reference TRBV28 and TRBJ2-1 gives the whole variable domain DVKVTQSSRYLVKRTGEKVFLECVQDMDHENMFWYRQDPGLGLRLIYFSYDVKMKEKGDIPEGYSVSREKKERFSLILESASTNQTSMYLCASSFVLAAYNEQFFGPGTRLTVL.

The chain carries TRBV5-1 and TRBJ2-1; 9 bases are a match to TRBD1. Germline V gene sequence: CDR1 SGHRS, CDR2 YFSETQ. The CDR3 is made up of 15 amino acids. The ends lost 3 bases at V and 6 bases at J; junction bases unmatched: 7. The CDR3 spells CASSSTGTGSNEQFF. CDR3 bases: TGCGCCAGCAGCTCTACCGGGACAGGGAGCAATGAGCAGTTCTTC.

This clonotype was detected many times. The genes are TRBV5-5 and TRBJ2-7, with TRBD1 matching over 8 bases. The J segment lost 2 bases and the V segment lost 4 bases, leaving 8 bases of the junction unmatched. The CDR3 runs to 15 residues. Germline CDR1 SGHKS, CDR2 YYEKEE (reference sequence). The CDR3 is CASSKGDRSTYEQYF. Written as DNA, the CDR3 is TGTGCCAGCAGCAAGGGGGACAGGAGTACCTACGAGCAGTACTTC.

For this clonotype: A much bigger clone sits one base away, suggesting this may be a read error. The V call is TRBV7-2, the J call TRBJ2-2; D ambiguous. V was trimmed by 3 bases and J by 6 bases, leaving 5 bases between them. This CDR3 has 12 residues. The V gene's germline CDR1 is SGHTA and CDR2 FQGNSA. The DNA for the CDR3 is TGTGCCAGCAGCTTTCCGGCCGGGGAGCTGTTTTTT. Protein product: CASSFPAGELFF.

Only one count was recorded for this clonotype. Being one base from a much bigger clone, this may be a read error. V usage is TRBV20-1 and J usage is TRBJ1-1; D might be TRBD1 (5 bases). Germline CDR1 is DFQATT and CDR2 is SNEGSKA (reference sequence). The CDR3 contains 12 residues. The CDR3 protein is CTANQGNTEAFF. The DNA for the CDR3 is TGCACTGCCAACCAGGGGAACACTGAAGCTTTCTTT.

This clonotype was detected many times. This chain joins TRBV14 and TRBJ2-1, with TRBD2 matching 11 bases. There are 17 residues in the CDR3. CDR1 SGHDN and CDR2 FVKESK come from the germline V gene. Trimming cost V 2 bases and J 9 bases; bases outside gene matches: 12. The chain's CDR3 is CASSQLQGLAAGSEQFF. The CDR3 nucleotides are TGTGCCAGCAGCCAATTACAGGGACTAGCGGCGGGCTCTGAGCAGTTCTTC.